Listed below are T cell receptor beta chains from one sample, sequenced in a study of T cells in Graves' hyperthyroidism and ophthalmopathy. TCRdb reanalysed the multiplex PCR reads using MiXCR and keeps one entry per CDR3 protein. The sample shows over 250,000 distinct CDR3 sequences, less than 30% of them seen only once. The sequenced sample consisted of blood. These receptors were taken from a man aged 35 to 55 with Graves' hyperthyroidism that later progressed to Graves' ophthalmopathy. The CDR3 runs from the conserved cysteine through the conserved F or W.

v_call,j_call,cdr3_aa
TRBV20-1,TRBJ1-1,CSAAQANTEAFF
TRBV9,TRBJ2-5,CASSVSARLSRESNQETQYF
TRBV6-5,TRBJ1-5,CASRATGYSNQPQHF
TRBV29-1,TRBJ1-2,CSVVDLTGYTF
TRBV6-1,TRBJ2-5,CASTAGGGVETQYF
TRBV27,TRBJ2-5,CASSPGTRAGETQYF
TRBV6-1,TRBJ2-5,CASTRYMGFQETQYF
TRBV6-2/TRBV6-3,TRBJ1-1,CASSYSSDRVVTFMNTEAFF
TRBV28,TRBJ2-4,CASSFRGTFQLAKNIQYF
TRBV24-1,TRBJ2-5,CATSDATEETQYF
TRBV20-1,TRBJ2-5,CSAPDSQETQYF
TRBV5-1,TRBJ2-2,CASSDQPSPRELFF
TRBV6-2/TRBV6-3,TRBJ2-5,CASMRVETQYF
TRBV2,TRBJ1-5,CASSGGPNNQPQHF
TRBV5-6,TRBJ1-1,CASSYPGWTEAFF
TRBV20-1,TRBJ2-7,CSSNQGTGSYEQYF
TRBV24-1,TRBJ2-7,CATSAGTEQYF
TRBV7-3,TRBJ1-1,CASSRQENTEAFF
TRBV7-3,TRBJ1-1,CASSATGSFMNTEAFF
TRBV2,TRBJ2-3,CASSPDYTDTQYF
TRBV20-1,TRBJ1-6,CSARVQRVAPLHF
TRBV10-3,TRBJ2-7,CAIMTRTSEQYF
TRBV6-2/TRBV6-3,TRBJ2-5,CASSQGWRMRQETQYF
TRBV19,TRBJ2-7,CASRDPGNGSYEQYF
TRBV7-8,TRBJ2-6,CASSAGRWGRGFLSGANVLTF
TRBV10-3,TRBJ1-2,CAIRQGSDYGYTF
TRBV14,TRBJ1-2,CASSQGTYGYTF
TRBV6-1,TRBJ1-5,CASSEVKGSKVPQHF
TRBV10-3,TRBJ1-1,CAIYIPGAEAFF
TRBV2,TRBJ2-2,CACQRFEVNTGELFF
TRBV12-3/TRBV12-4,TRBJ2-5,CASISGNQETQYF
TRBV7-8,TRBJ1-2,CASSLVSGGPPTF
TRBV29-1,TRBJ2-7,CSVFLADSYEQYF
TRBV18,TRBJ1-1,CASSPRLAGHNTEAFF
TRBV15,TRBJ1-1,CATSRAEGNTEAFF
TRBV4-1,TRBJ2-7,CASSQKTSGDNLFSYEQYF
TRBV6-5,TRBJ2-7,CASSYKGRSGYEQYF
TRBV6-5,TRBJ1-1,CASRYTGGTEAFF
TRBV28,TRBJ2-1,CASMLAGVGEQFF
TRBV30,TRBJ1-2,CAWSAGVGGYTF
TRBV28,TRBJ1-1,CASSLSGTVSNTEAFF
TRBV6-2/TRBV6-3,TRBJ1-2,CASSPPWIGNGYTF
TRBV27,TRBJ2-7,CASSLGGSGSDEQYF
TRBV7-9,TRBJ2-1,CASSLERTGVNEQFF
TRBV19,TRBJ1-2,CASSPAVWHAENYTF
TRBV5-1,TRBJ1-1,CASSLNRQNTEAFF
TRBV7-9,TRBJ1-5,CASNVGNQPQHF
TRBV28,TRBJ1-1,CASSLNRGGNTEAFF
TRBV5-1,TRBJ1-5,CASSYGVSEPQHF
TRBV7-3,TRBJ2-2,CASSPRSGANTGELFF